This T cell receptor (beta chain) was documented in a study of blood T cell repertoires in COVID-19. Whole-study context: T cells, B-cell-depleted T cells, or PBMCs provided the cDNA or gDNA that served as material.

This clone has only one observation. TCRdb's table, derived via immunoSEQ multiplex PCR, lists solely in-frame clones and lacks some. The sample has 250,000 to 300,000 clones; roughly 90% are singletons. The CDR3 extends over 18 amino acids. Looked up from germline, CDR1 is SGHTA and CDR2 is FQGTGA. With V trimmed by 1 base and J by 6 bases, 11 bases remained unmatched. Sample: peripheral blood. This chain uses TRBV7-3 with TRBJ2-1; TRBD2 agrees at 11 bases. This TCR came from a woman aged 25 to 39 with acute or convalescent COVID-19. DNA for the CDR3: TGTGCCAGCAGCTTAAAGGGCACAGCGGGACTAGCGGTCAATGAGCAGTTCTTC. This gives the protein CASSLKGTAGLAVNEQFF.